The entry below describes one T cell receptor beta chain. Its antigen remains unknown. Germline V gene data show CDR1 as SGHNT and CDR2 as YYREEE (reference sequence). The CDR3 runs to 15 residues. The junction had 4 bases not matched to a gene; V was cut back by 0 bases and J by 4 bases. The data were obtained in a study of chemoradiotherapy in HPV16-positive cancers. Study findings and constraints: During treatment, candidate HPV-specific clones and E7-related motifs expanded in tumor. Only a couple of HPV16-positive patients supplied the functional HPV-specificity definition.

Repertoires were generated with immunoSEQ multiplex PCR, while TCRdb's copy carries only in-frame clones and drops some. In the table there are about 5,000 clones, over 60% of which are singletons. The clonotype was recovered from a human donor with HPV-associated anogenital cancer. The chain joins TRBV5-4 to TRBJ1-5; TRBD1 aligns across 7 bases. Source: tumor tissue, taken from a patient who underwent chemoradiotherapy. The DNA for the CDR3 is TGTGCCAGCAGCTTGGACAGGGGAGAAAATCAGCCCCAGCATTTT. Amino acids: CASSLDRGENQPQHF.